The TCR beta chain under discussion was sequenced for a study of cytomegalovirus exposure and HLA in healthy donors. Study overall: Across roughly 400 genotyped donors, 81% landed in the Caucasian-associated ancestry cluster. Findings and caveats of the study: In a later analysis, the majority of CMV-associated beta chains seemingly showed HLA restriction.

PCR employed 60 Vbeta and 13 Jbeta primers. Profiling relied on immunoSEQ multiplex PCR, and the TCRdb table lists in-frame clones only, not all of them. The sample gives 150,000 to 200,000 clones, roughly four fifths of which show up once; approximately 2.4% is in the top ten. Concerning this clone: Its antigen is still unknown.

V shed 8 bases and J shed 0 bases, with 14 bases lying between them. The CDR3 is 15 amino acids. CDR1 MNHEY and CDR2 SVGAGI come from the germline V gene. The clonotype originates from a female donor in good health and CMV-seronegative. Input material: PBMCs. This rearrangement joins TRBV6-5 to TRBJ1-3; the D gene is possibly TRBD1 (6 bases). CDR3 in amino acids: CASATDRSSGNTIYF. The DNA for the CDR3 is TGTGCCAGCGCCACCGACAGGTCCTCTGGAAACACCATATATTTT.